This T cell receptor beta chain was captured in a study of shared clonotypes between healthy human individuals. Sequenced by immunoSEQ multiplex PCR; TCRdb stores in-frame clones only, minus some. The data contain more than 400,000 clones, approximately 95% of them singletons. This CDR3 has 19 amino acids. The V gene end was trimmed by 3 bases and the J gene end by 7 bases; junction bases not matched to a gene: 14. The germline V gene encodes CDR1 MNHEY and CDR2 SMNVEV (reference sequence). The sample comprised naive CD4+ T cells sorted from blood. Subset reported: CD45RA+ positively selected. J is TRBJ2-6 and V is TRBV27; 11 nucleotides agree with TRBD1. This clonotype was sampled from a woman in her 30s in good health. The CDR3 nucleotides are TGTGCCAGCAGTTTCTTTCAGGACAGGGGGCGAAGAAACGCCAACGTCCTGACTTTC. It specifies CASSFFQDRGRRNANVLTF.